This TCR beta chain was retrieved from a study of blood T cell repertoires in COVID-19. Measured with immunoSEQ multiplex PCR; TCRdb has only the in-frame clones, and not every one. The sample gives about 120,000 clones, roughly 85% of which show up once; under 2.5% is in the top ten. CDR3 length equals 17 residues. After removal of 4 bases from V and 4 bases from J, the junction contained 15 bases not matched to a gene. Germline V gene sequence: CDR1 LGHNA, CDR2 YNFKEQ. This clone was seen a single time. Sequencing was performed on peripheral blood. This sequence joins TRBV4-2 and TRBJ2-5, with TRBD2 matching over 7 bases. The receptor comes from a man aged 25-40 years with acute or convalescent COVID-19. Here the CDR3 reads CASSPLAAVGSRETQYF. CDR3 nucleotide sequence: TGTGCCAGCAGCCCGCTAGCGGCAGTTGGGTCGCGAGAGACCCAGTACTTC.